This T cell receptor beta chain was obtained from a study of CD8 T cells in Susac syndrome. Reverse transcription of about 0.45 to 1 ug RNA was carried out with random hexamers. TCRdb re-derived calls from the immunoSEQ multiplex PCR reads in MiXCR, one entry per CDR3 protein. The data contain 150,000 to 200,000 distinct CDR3 sequences, about 95% of them singletons. CDR3 length equals 13 residues. Germline CDR1 SGHAT, CDR2 FQNNGV. The V gene lost 3 bases and the J gene lost 7 bases, with 10 bases spanning the gap. This sequence originates from a human donor with Susac syndrome. The sample was CD8+ T cells from PBMCs. The V gene is TRBV11-2, the J gene TRBJ2-1; D ambiguous. CDR3 nucleotide sequence: TGTGCCAGCAGCTTGGGTCCCAGAAATGAGCAGTTCTTC. Translated, it gives CASSLGPRNEQFF.